One sample yielded the 9 T cell receptor beta chains listed below, sequenced in a study of blood T cell repertoires in COVID-19. The data were produced by immunoSEQ multiplex PCR, yet TCRdb's version contains in-frame clones alone and is incomplete. This table holds tens of thousands of clones, 86% found once. Sequencing used peripheral blood. The source is an older man with active or convalescent COVID-19.

The CDR3 DNA is TGTGCCAGCTCACAACTAGCGGACACCTCCTACGAGCAGTACTTC. Translating gives CASSQLADTSYEQYF. The J gene is TRBJ2-7, the V gene TRBV18; 8 nucleotides line up with TRBD2. The length of the CDR3 is 15 residues. Germline V gene lookup returns CDR1 KGHSH and CDR2 LQKENI. Trimming removed 4 bases from V and 0 bases from J; junction bases left unmatched: 5.

The chain combines TRBV28 with TRBJ1-3; D is undetermined. The V end lost 7 bases, the J end lost 0 bases, and 7 bases lay between the germline ends. This CDR3 region has 13 residues. Germline CDR1 MDHEN, CDR2 SYDVKM. The CDR3, as DNA: TGTGCCAGCAACTCGCACTCTGGAAACACCATATATTTT. Its translation is CASNSHSGNTIYF.

This clone was picked up one time. The chain links TRBV7-2 to TRBJ2-7; no firm D call. Per the germline V gene, CDR1 is SGHTA and CDR2 is FQGNSA. This CDR3 spans 12 amino acids. V was pared by 2 bases and J by 7 bases, with 9 bases between. CDR3 coding DNA: TGTGCCAGCAGCTTAATGCTCCGGGAGCAGTACTTC. Protein product: CASSLMLREQYF.

This chain links TRBV24-1 with TRBJ1-5; the D is unclear. Trimming took 2 bases from V and 12 from J, leaving 16 bases between them. Germline loops: CDR1 KGHDR, CDR2 SFDVKD. The length of the CDR3 is 14 residues. The CDR3 sequence: CATSDSGITSRQHF. CDR3 DNA: TGTGCCACCAGTGATTCCGGGATAACCTCACGCCAGCATTTT.

The chain combines TRBV19 with TRBJ2-5; 7 bases agree with TRBD1. The CDR3 totals 13 residues. Germline values: CDR1 LNHDA, CDR2 SQIVND (reference sequence). Trimming removed 11 bases from V and 8 bases from J; junction bases left unmatched: 14. CDR3 DNA: TGTGCCTCTAGGGGGCAGATAAAGAGAACCCAGTACTTC. It is translated as CASRGQIKRTQYF. Together with reference TRBV19 and TRBJ2-5, the CDR3 gives the full variable domain: DGGITQSPKYLFRKEGQNVTLSCEQNLNHDAMYWYRQDPGQGLRLIYYSQIVNDFQKGDIAEGYSVSREKKESFPLTVTSAQKNPTAFYLCASRGQIKRTQYFGPGTRLLVL.

The chain recombines TRBV3-1 (or the pseudogene TRBV3-2) with TRBJ2-7, with 8 bases that match TRBD2. V lost 4 bases and J lost 5; bases outside the gene matches: 10. CDR1 and CDR2 (germline): LGHDT, YNNKEL (reference sequence). The CDR3 totals 15 residues. The CDR3 coding sequence is TGTGCCAGCAGCCCCAGGGCGGGAGGATCTGACGAGCAGTACTTC. Protein: CASSPRAGGSDEQYF.

This clone was picked up one time. This sequence joins TRBV7-3 and TRBJ2-2; 10 nucleotides align to TRBD2. The J segment lost 1 base and the V segment lost 2 bases, leaving 7 bases of the junction unmatched. The germline gives CDR1 SGHTA, CDR2 FQGTGA. The CDR3 totals 18 residues. As DNA, the CDR3 is TGTGCCAGCAGCTTATACCCTAGCGGGAGCCGGAACACCGGGGAGCTGTTTTTT. Translation: CASSLYPSGSRNTGELFF.

The chain uses TRBV11-2 and TRBJ1-2; 7 bases line up with TRBD1. Germline values: CDR1 SGHAT, CDR2 FQNNGV. V was pared by 0 bases and J by 7 bases, with 2 bases of the junction left unmatched. This CDR3 comprises 13 residues. The CDR3 bases are TGTGCCAGCAGCTTAGAGTCAGGGGGTGGCTACACCTTC. It yields the protein CASSLESGGGYTF. Filled out from reference TRBV11-2 and TRBJ1-2, the complete variable domain reads EAGVAQSPRYKIIEKRQSVAFWCNPISGHATLYWYQQILGQGPKLLIQFQNNGVVDDSQLPKDRFSAERLKGVDSTLKIQPAKLEDSAVYLCASSLESGGGYTFGSGTRLTVV.

The chain employs TRBV7-9 and TRBJ2-7; perhaps TRBD2 as D (5 bases). Trimming pared 5 bases from V and 5 bases from J, leaving 13 bases between. Germline V lookup: CDR1 SEHNR, CDR2 FQNEAQ (reference sequence). The CDR3 spans 13 residues. DNA of the CDR3: TGTGCCAGCAGCCGGGGTTCTCTCGACGAGCAGTACTTC. Protein: CASSRGSLDEQYF.